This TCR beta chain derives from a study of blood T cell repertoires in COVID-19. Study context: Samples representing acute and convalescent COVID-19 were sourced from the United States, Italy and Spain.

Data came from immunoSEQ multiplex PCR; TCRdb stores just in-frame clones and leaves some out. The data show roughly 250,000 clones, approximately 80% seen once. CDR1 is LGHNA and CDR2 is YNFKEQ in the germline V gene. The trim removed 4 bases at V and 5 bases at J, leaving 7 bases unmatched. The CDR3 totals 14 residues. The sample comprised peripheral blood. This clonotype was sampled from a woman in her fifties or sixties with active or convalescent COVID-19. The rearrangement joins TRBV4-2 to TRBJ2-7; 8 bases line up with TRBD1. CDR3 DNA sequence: TGTGCCAGCAGCCCCCGGACAGGGCGCCACGAGCAGTACTTC. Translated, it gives CASSPRTGRHEQYF.